A single sample is the source of the 32 T cell receptor beta chains below, sequenced in a study of shared clonotypes between healthy human individuals (dated by TCRdb to 2020 to 2021). Library preparation employed the immunoSEQ multiplex PCR assay. TCRdb limited this immuneACCESS table to in-frame rearrangements with V and J called. A share of clones is missing; checked studies link under half to unresolved V genes, and the rest is unexplained. For this sample there are 950,000 to 1,300,000 clones; under 80% appear just once. The ten biggest clones cover approximately 1.5% of the sample. The material sequenced was memory CD4+ T cells sorted from blood. According to the study, the label for this sample's cell subset or site signals: CD45RA-negative fraction. These receptors were collected from a man younger than 35 in good health.

The chain is built from TRBV5-6 and TRBJ1-6, with TRBD1 identical over 8 bases. The CDR3 length is 14 residues. CDR1 and CDR2 from the germline V gene are SGHDT and YYEEEE. The trim removed 3 bases at V and 10 bases at J, leaving 6 bases unmatched. The CDR3, as DNA: TGTGCCAGCAGCTCGGACAGGGAGGGATCACCCCTCCACTTT. Translated, it gives CASSSDREGSPLHF.

The CDR3 loop reads CASSLERGSTEAFF. CDR3 DNA sequence: TGTGCCAGCAGCTTAGAACGGGGTAGCACTGAAGCTTTCTTT. V usage is TRBV11-2 and J usage is TRBJ1-1; D remains unclear. CDR3 length: 14 amino acids. Germline CDR1 is SGHAT and CDR2 is FQNNGV. V dropped 0 bases and J dropped 4 bases, with 9 bases sitting between them.

The rearrangement uses TRBV9 and TRBJ1-6; D not certain. Germline values: CDR1 SGDLS, CDR2 YYNGEE. The germline V and J ends were trimmed by 0 bases and 8 bases, with 12 bases remaining between them. The CDR3 length is 15 residues. In DNA, the CDR3 is TGTGCCAGCAGCGTAGCTCGCAGGTCCGATTCACCCCTCCACTTT. It translates to CASSVARRSDSPLHF.

The chain combines TRBV7-9 with TRBJ1-6, with 8 positions matching TRBD1. Trimming at V came to 5 bases and at J to 10 bases, leaving 7 bases not matched to a gene. This CDR3 is 14 amino acids long. Germline-derived CDR1 and CDR2 are SEHNR and FQNEAQ (reference sequence). This chain's CDR3 is CASSRDRTGSPLHF. The DNA for the CDR3 is TGTGCCAGCAGCCGGGACAGGACGGGGTCACCCCTCCACTTT.

The chain employs TRBV5-5 and TRBJ2-2; TRBD2 aligns across 10 bases. The CDR3 contains 17 residues. Germline loops: CDR1 SGHKS, CDR2 YYEKEE (reference sequence). The V and J ends lost 2 bases and 1 base, in that order; junction bases with no gene match: 5. CDR3 bases: TGTGCCAGCAGCTTTTATCGACTAGCGGGGAACACCGGGGAGCTGTTTTTT. As protein: CASSFYRLAGNTGELFF.

This clone was picked up one time. V and J are TRBV6-6 and TRBJ2-2; D gene ambiguous. From germline, CDR1 is MNHNY and CDR2 SVGAGI (reference sequence). There are 16 residues in the CDR3. Between the trimmed V and J ends, which lost 4 bases and 0 bases, there was a span of 12 bases. CDR3 loop: CASSFAGPSNTGELFF. The CDR3 bases are TGTGCCAGCAGTTTTGCAGGACCTTCGAACACCGGGGAGCTGTTTTTT.

V and J are TRBV18 and TRBJ1-1, with no clear D. The CDR3 has 13 residues. CDR1 and CDR2 (germline): KGHSH, LQKENI. V lost 0 bases, J lost 3 bases, and 5 bases lay in between. CDR3 nucleotide sequence: TGTGCCAGCTCACCACCGGAAGACACTGAAGCTTTCTTT. It codes for CASSPPEDTEAFF.

The chain carries TRBV5-6 and TRBJ1-6, with D possibly TRBD1 on 6 matching bases. V lost 4 bases, J lost 6 bases, and 17 bases lay in between. Germline assignment: CDR1 SGHDT and CDR2 YYEEEE. The CDR3 runs 16 residues. DNA of the CDR3: TGTGCCAGCAGCCGATTAGCCGGGACAACTAATTCACCCCTCCACTTT. Protein: CASSRLAGTTNSPLHF.

This clone was counted many times. V and J are TRBV30 and TRBJ2-3, with D possibly matching TRBD2 (5 bases). The CDR3 spans 14 residues. Germline V lookup: CDR1 GTSNPN, CDR2 SVGIG (reference sequence). V was trimmed by 3 bases and J by 0 bases, leaving 10 bases between them. The CDR3 nucleotides read TGTGCCTGGAGCAGCGGCTCTAGCACAGATACGCAGTATTTT. Translation gives CAWSSGSSTDTQYF.

The rearrangement joins TRBV29-1 to TRBJ1-4; D unclear. CDR1 is SQVTM, CDR2 ANQGSEA, per germline. Trimming stripped 7 bases from V and 0 bases from J, with 12 bases between. The CDR3 totals 14 residues. The CDR3 nucleotides read TGCAGCGGAAGCGAGGGTTCAACTAATGAAAAACTGTTTTTT. It is translated as CSGSEGSTNEKLFF.

This clone has a handful of counts. The J gene is TRBJ1-1, the V gene TRBV29-1, with 11 bases fitting TRBD1. Germline CDR1 and CDR2: SQVTM and ANQGSEA. J was trimmed by 7 bases and V by 4 bases; bases with no gene match: 5. The CDR3 length is 13 residues. The CDR3 sequence: CSVGTGGTSEAFF. For the CDR3, the DNA is TGCAGCGTTGGGACAGGGGGCACAAGTGAAGCTTTCTTT.

The rearrangement joins TRBV10-3 to TRBJ2-1; D possibly corresponds to TRBD2 (5 bases). The length of the CDR3 is 13 residues. V was pared by 6 bases and J by 8 bases, with 14 bases between. The germline CDR1 and CDR2 sequences are ENHRY and SYGVKD. CDR3 sequence reads: CAIRDSDEDEQFF. The CDR3 DNA follows: TGTGCCATCAGGGACTCGGACGAGGATGAGCAGTTCTTC.

The chain is built from TRBV18 and TRBJ2-7, with 8 positions matching TRBD1. The CDR3 is 14 amino acids. CDR1 is KGHSH, CDR2 LQKENI, per germline. The V gene end was trimmed by 3 bases and the J gene end by 5 bases; junction bases not matched to a gene: 6. The CDR3 nucleotides read TGTGCCAGCTCACCCGACCCAGGGGGCAACGAGCAGTACTTC. Its protein is CASSPDPGGNEQYF.

The rearrangement joins TRBV6-6 to TRBJ1-5, with no clear D. Per the germline V gene, CDR1 is MNHNY and CDR2 is SVGAGI (reference sequence). The V end lost 5 bases, the J end lost 3 bases, and 8 bases lay between the germline ends. The CDR3 is 13 amino acids. DNA for the CDR3: TGTGCCAGCAGTCCCCTAACCAATCAGCCCCAGCATTTT. Protein sequence: CASSPLTNQPQHF.

V usage is TRBV7-9 and J usage is TRBJ1-2; TRBD1 agrees at 8 bases. J lost 4 bases, V lost 4 bases, and 11 bases had no gene match. Per germline, CDR1 SEHNR and CDR2 FQNEAQ (reference sequence). The CDR3 length is 16 residues. CDR3 sequence: CASSSRGRSSLYGYTF. In DNA form, the CDR3 reads TGTGCCAGCAGCTCCAGGGGGCGCAGTTCTCTCTATGGCTACACCTTC.

V gene TRBV2 combines with J gene TRBJ2-2; the match to TRBD1 covers 7 bases. Germline CDR1 reads SNHLY; CDR2 reads FYNNEI. The CDR3 has 13 amino acids. Trimming removed 6 bases from V and 6 bases from J; junction bases left unmatched: 4. CDR3: CASRYRGAGELFF. Written as DNA, the CDR3 is TGTGCCAGCAGGTACAGGGGAGCCGGGGAGCTGTTTTTT.

This clone has just a few counts. The chain carries TRBV5-4 and TRBJ1-1; D not certain. The germline gives CDR1 SGHNT, CDR2 YYREEE (reference sequence). V was pared by 0 bases and J by 3 bases, with 12 bases between. There are 15 residues in the CDR3. The CDR3: CASSLAGEGDTEAFF. In DNA, the CDR3 is TGTGCCAGCAGCTTGGCGGGCGAGGGAGACACTGAAGCTTTCTTT.

A single count supports this clone. The chain couples TRBV5-1 to TRBJ2-7, with D possibly TRBD2 on 6 matching bases. The CDR3 covers 12 residues. The V gene lost 4 bases and the J gene lost 7 bases, with 12 bases spanning the gap. Germline V lookup: CDR1 SGHRS, CDR2 YFSETQ. CDR3 residues: CASSPEGWEQYF. The CDR3 bases are TGCGCCAGCAGCCCGGAGGGGTGGGAGCAGTACTTC.

The chain has TRBV27 and TRBJ1-5; the D is unclear. The germline gives CDR1 MNHEY, CDR2 SMNVEV (reference sequence). Deletions cut 1 base from V and 3 bases from J, with 13 bases between. This CDR3 is built from 16 residues. CDR3: CASSLLGKGFNQPQHF. The CDR3 nucleotides read TGTGCCAGCAGTTTATTGGGAAAGGGATTCAATCAGCCCCAGCATTTT.

This chain connects TRBV29-1 to TRBJ1-1, with D possibly TRBD1 on 6 matching bases. The CDR3 spans 13 residues. CDR1 and CDR2 from the germline V gene are SQVTM and ANQGSEA. The germline V and J ends were trimmed by 7 bases and 1 base, with 13 bases remaining between them. The CDR3 sequence is CSGLGAGNTEAFF. DNA of the CDR3: TGCAGCGGGTTGGGGGCGGGGAACACTGAAGCTTTCTTT.

There are many counts of this clone. This rearrangement joins TRBV6-5 to TRBJ1-1; no clear D. V was pared by 2 bases and J by 2 bases, with 12 bases between. Germline loops: CDR1 MNHEY, CDR2 SVGAGI. This CDR3 contains 15 residues. CDR3 nucleotide sequence: TGTGCCAGCAGTTACATCGCCCTTCGAAACACTGAAGCTTTCTTT. Amino acid sequence: CASSYIALRNTEAFF.

The V and J genes are TRBV7-2 and TRBJ1-2; TRBD1 matches 8 bases. Germline loops: CDR1 SGHTA, CDR2 FQGNSA. V lost 3 bases to trimming and J lost 4 bases; unmatched junction nucleotides: 1. CDR3 length equals 13 residues. In DNA form, the CDR3 reads TGTGCCAGCAGCTTGGACAGGGTCTATGGCTACACCTTC. Protein sequence: CASSLDRVYGYTF. Full variable domain (missing parts from reference TRBV7-2 and TRBJ1-2): GAGVSQSPSNKVTEKGKDVELRCDPISGHTALYWYRQSLGQGLEFLIYFQGNSAPDKSGLPSDRFSAERTGGSVSTLTIQRTQQEDSAVYLCASSLDRVYGYTFGSGTRLTVV.

This clone was picked up many times. This chain uses TRBV4-3 with TRBJ2-3; D may be TRBD1 or TRBD2 (5 bases each). The CDR3 totals 19 residues. Trimming left V 0 bases short and J 3 bases short, with 22 bases between. Germline lookup yields CDR1 LGHNA and CDR2 YSLEER. CDR3 nucleotides: TGCGCCAGCAGCCAAGATGTGACGGGACCCATCCTAAAAACAGATACGCAGTATTTT. This gives the protein CASSQDVTGPILKTDTQYF.

The chain recombines TRBV10-3 with TRBJ2-3, with 8 bases that match TRBD2. Per germline, CDR1 ENHRY and CDR2 SYGVKD. The CDR3 is made up of 14 amino acids. Germline trimming cut 11 bases from V and 0 bases from J; bases unmatched to any gene: 7. In nucleotides, the CDR3 is TGTGCCTCGAAGCGGGGGACTAGCACAGATACGCAGTATTTT. It encodes CASKRGTSTDTQYF.

The V gene is TRBV28, the J gene TRBJ1-3; 8 bases are shared with TRBD1. V shed 3 bases and J 4 bases; nucleotides not matched to a gene: 8. Germline assignment: CDR1 MDHEN and CDR2 SYDVKM. This CDR3 is built from 16 residues. Written as DNA, the CDR3 is TGTGCCAGCAGTTTGAGCTGGGGGACAGGCGGAAACACCATATATTTT. Residues: CASSLSWGTGGNTIYF.

This chain uses TRBV4-3 with TRBJ2-3, with 9 positions matching TRBD2. Germline assignment: CDR1 LGHNA and CDR2 YSLEER. V lost 0 bases, J lost 9 bases, and 4 bases stayed unmatched. The CDR3 length is 14 residues. The CDR3 DNA reads TGCGCCAGCAGCCAAGAGGGGACTAGCTTCACGCAGTATTTT. Encoded protein: CASSQEGTSFTQYF.

This clone was found once. Other DNA sequences in the same sample also yield this CDR3. The rearrangement links TRBV18 to TRBJ1-2; the match to TRBD1 covers 7 bases. Germline V CDR1 and CDR2: KGHSH, LQKENI. The CDR3 sequence is 14 residues long. The trim removed 5 bases at V and 2 bases at J, leaving 5 bases unmatched. The CDR3 region is CASSSEQGNYGYTF. CDR3 sequence (DNA): TGTGCCAGCTCATCCGAACAGGGGAACTATGGCTACACCTTC.

The chain employs TRBV10-3 and TRBJ2-7; TRBD1 matches 10 bases. This CDR3 contains 15 residues. Trimming took 3 bases from V and 7 from J; bases not matched to a gene: 9. Germline CDR1 and CDR2: ENHRY and SYGVKD. The CDR3 DNA reads TGTGCCATCAGTGAAAGACAGGGGGCATCGGAAGAGCAGTACTTC. Translation: CAISERQGASEEQYF.

Turning to this clone: The sample has other DNA sequences that encode this CDR3 too. This chain joins TRBV5-1 and TRBJ2-1; 11 nucleotides agree with TRBD2. V lost 0 bases and J lost 5; bases outside the gene matches: 4. CDR1 is SGHRS and CDR2 is YFSETQ in the germline V gene. The CDR3 extends over 16 amino acids. This CDR3 reads CASSLGGLAGNNEQFF. The CDR3 bases are TGCGCCAGCAGCTTGGGAGGACTAGCGGGTAACAATGAGCAGTTCTTC.

There are a few counts of this clone. The junction differs from germline at one of its ends, possibly a read error. This chain connects TRBV20-1 to TRBJ1-1; TRBD1 matches 7 bases. Germline assignment: CDR1 DFQATT and CDR2 SNEGSKA (reference sequence). The CDR3 loop spans 10 amino acids. The DNA of the CDR3 is TGCAGTGCTAGAGATCCTTCGACAGGGTTT. Its translation is CSARDPSTGF.

The chain couples TRBV19 to TRBJ2-3, with D unresolved. There are 15 residues in the CDR3. V was clipped by 5 bases and J by 7 bases, with 19 bases between them. In germline, CDR1 is LNHDA, CDR2 SQIVND (reference sequence). The CDR3 coding sequence is TGTGCCAGTAGTGAGAGCCGGGCGAGTAGGAATACGCAGTATTTT. It yields the protein CASSESRASRNTQYF.

The chain employs TRBV2 and TRBJ2-1; D uncertain. CDR1 SNHLY and CDR2 FYNNEI come from the germline V gene. The V end lost 5 bases, the J end lost 3 bases, and 8 bases lay between the germline ends. This CDR3 has 13 residues. The CDR3 DNA reads TGTGCCAGCAGTCTAATCGGCTACAATGAGCAGTTCTTC. It yields the protein CASSLIGYNEQFF. Filled out from reference TRBV2 and TRBJ2-1, the complete variable domain reads EPEVTQTPSHQVTQMGQEVILRCVPISNHLYFYWYRQILGQKVEFLVSFYNNEISEKSEIFDDQFSVERPDGSNFTLKIRSTKLEDSAMYFCASSLIGYNEQFFGPGTRLTVL.